The 14 T cell receptor beta chains below were found in one sample sequenced in a study of T cell repertoires in cytomegalovirus infection. Using its own MiXCR run on the reads, TCRdb lists one record per CDR3 protein. The data hold approximately 400,000 distinct CDR3 sequences, with around 32% observed a single time. Sequencing was carried out using PBMCs. Receptors originate from a human donor in good health (CMV status not recorded). Some clones in this sample may be carry-over from other donors' samples.

This clonotype was detected many times. The J gene is TRBJ2-3, the V gene TRBV7-2, with 9 bases identical to TRBD2. This CDR3 has 14 residues. V gave up 6 bases and J gave up 4 bases; unmatched junction bases: 5. Germline-derived CDR1 and CDR2 are SGHTA and FQGNSA. The CDR3 bases are TGTGCCAGCAGGGCGGGGGGGCCTGCAGATACGCAGTATTTT. Its protein product is CASRAGGPADTQYF. Full variable domain (missing parts from reference TRBV7-2 and TRBJ2-3): GAGVSQSPSNKVTEKGKDVELRCDPISGHTALYWYRQSLGQGLEFLIYFQGNSAPDKSGLPSDRFSAERTGGSVSTLTIQRTQQEDSAVYLCASRAGGPADTQYFGPGTRLTVL.

The rearrangement uses TRBV10-3 and TRBJ1-5; tentative D call: TRBD1 (6 bases). CDR1 and CDR2 (germline): ENHRY, SYGVKD. The length of the CDR3 is 15 residues. Trimming took off 6 bases at V and 6 bases at J, with 18 bases between the two ends. The CDR3 spells CAISDPTGSGQPQHF. The CDR3 DNA reads TGTGCCATCAGCGATCCTACAGGGAGTGGTCAGCCCCAGCATTTT.

The chain links TRBV5-5 to TRBJ2-5; 9 bases are a match to TRBD2. Germline-derived CDR1 and CDR2 are SGHKS and YYEKEE (reference sequence). V lost 7 bases, J lost 4 bases, and 11 bases stayed unmatched. The CDR3 extends over 15 amino acids. This CDR3 reads CASSGTSIRAETQYF. CDR3 DNA: TGTGCCAGCTCGGGGACTAGCATAAGGGCAGAGACCCAGTACTTC. The full variable domain, its missing parts supplied by reference TRBV5-5 and TRBJ2-5, is DAGVTQSPTHLIKTRGQQVTLRCSPISGHKSVSWYQQVLGQGPQFIFQYYEKEERGRGNFPDRFSARQFPNYSSELNVNALLLGDSALYLCASSGTSIRAETQYFGPGTRLLVL.

This clonotype showed up just a few times. This sequence joins TRBV6-1 and TRBJ2-1; TRBD2 matches at 7 bases. The germline gives CDR1 MNHNS, CDR2 SASEGT. This CDR3 is 14 amino acids long. V trimming: 6 bases; J trimming: 5 bases; junction bases outside the gene matches: 7. CDR3 sequence reads: CASRTWGGDNEQFF. CDR3 in DNA: TGTGCCAGCAGGACTTGGGGAGGGGACAATGAGCAGTTCTTC.

This clonotype was detected a few times. The chain combines TRBV6-2 or TRBV6-3 with TRBJ1-5, with D possibly matching TRBD1 (5 bases). Germline V gene sequence: CDR1 MNHEY, CDR2 SVGEGT. Trimming stripped 0 bases from V and 7 bases from J, with 7 bases between. CDR3 length equals 13 residues. CDR3 loop: CASSYSEGQPQHF. Written as DNA, the CDR3 is TGTGCCAGCAGTTACTCCGAGGGGCAGCCCCAGCATTTT.

The rearrangement uses TRBV29-1 and TRBJ2-3; 8 nucleotides match TRBD1. J gave up 2 bases and V 7 bases, and 11 bases lay outside the gene matches. Germline V gene data show CDR1 as SQVTM and CDR2 as ANQGSEA. CDR3 length equals 15 residues. CDR3 region: CSGTRGQAYTDTQYF. CDR3 DNA sequence: TGCAGCGGAACCCGGGGACAGGCCTACACAGATACGCAGTATTTT.

This clonotype turned up a few times. The junction departs from germline at one end; a sequencing error may be responsible. The chain links TRBV7-9 to TRBJ2-7, with 7 bases that match TRBD1. The germline V gene has CDR1 SEHNR and CDR2 FQNEAQ (reference sequence). The CDR3 totals 15 residues. The DNA for the CDR3 is TGTGCCAGCAGCATAGCCGGGACAGCTTCCTACGAGCAGTACTTC. Protein: CASSIAGTASYEQYF.

This clonotype was seen once. Given a much more abundant clone one base away, this may be a read error. This rearrangement joins TRBV19 to TRBJ2-3; TRBD2 matches at 7 bases. The germline CDR1 and CDR2 sequences are LNHDA and SQIVND (reference sequence). CDR3 length: 15 amino acids. Losses at the gene ends were 5 bases for V and 4 bases for J; bases not matched to a gene: 9. The CDR3 protein is CASSPRGGGSDTQYF. In DNA, the CDR3 is TGTGCCAGTAGTCCTCGAGGCGGGGGTTCAGATACGCAGTATTTT. The variable domain in full, completed from reference TRBV19 and TRBJ2-3, reads DGGITQSPKYLFRKEGQNVTLSCEQNLNHDAMYWYRQDPGQGLRLIYYSQIVNDFQKGDIAEGYSVSREKKESFPLTVTSAQKNPTAFYLCASSPRGGGSDTQYFGPGTRLTVL.

This chain uses TRBV2 with TRBJ2-1, with 12 positions matching TRBD2. This CDR3 has 19 residues. Germline loops: CDR1 SNHLY, CDR2 FYNNEI. V trimming: 0 bases; J trimming: 3 bases; junction bases outside the gene matches: 9. The CDR3 protein is CASSEALGLAGGRYNEQFF. The CDR3 DNA sequence: TGTGCCAGCAGTGAAGCGCTGGGTCTAGCGGGGGGGCGCTACAATGAGCAGTTCTTC.

The rearrangement links TRBV10-2 to TRBJ2-3; TRBD2 agrees at 10 bases. Germline CDR1 and CDR2: WSHSY and SAAADI. This CDR3 is built from 14 residues. V was clipped by 8 bases and J by 5 bases; unmatched bases: 7. CDR3 DNA sequence: TGCGCCAGCTCTGAGCGGGGGGGCAAAGATACGCAGTATTTT. Translating gives CASSERGGKDTQYF.

This clonotype was picked up a small number of times. The chain joins TRBV7-9 to TRBJ1-6; possible D gene TRBD1, 6 bases. The CDR3 runs to 18 residues. V lost 2 bases and J lost 8, with 22 bases in between. The germline V gene has CDR1 SEHNR and CDR2 FQNEAQ (reference sequence). The CDR3: CASSLYDGGPRGYSPLHF. The DNA for the CDR3 is TGTGCCAGCAGCTTATATGACGGGGGTCCCAGGGGTTATTCACCCCTCCACTTT.

J is TRBJ2-1 and V is TRBV20-1, with D perhaps matching TRBD2 (6 bases). The CDR3 sequence is 11 residues long. Trimming pared 6 bases from V and 8 bases from J, leaving 11 bases between. In germline, CDR1 is DFQATT, CDR2 SNEGSKA (reference sequence). The CDR3 DNA follows: TGCAGTGCCGAACGGAGGGATGAGCAGTTCTTC. Its protein is CSAERRDEQFF.

The chain employs TRBV28 and TRBJ1-5; D call uncertain. The V gene lost 3 bases and the J gene lost 5 bases, with 5 bases spanning the gap. The CDR3 contains 12 residues. CDR1 MDHEN and CDR2 SYDVKM come from the germline V gene. The CDR3, as DNA: TGTGCCAGCAGTTTCCCGGATCAGCCCCAGCATTTT. This encodes CASSFPDQPQHF. Supplemented by reference TRBV28 and TRBJ1-5, the full variable domain reads DVKVTQSSRYLVKRTGEKVFLECVQDMDHENMFWYRQDPGLGLRLIYFSYDVKMKEKGDIPEGYSVSREKKERFSLILESASTNQTSMYLCASSFPDQPQHFGDGTRLSIL.

CDR3 bases: TGTGCCAGCAGTAAGAAGACAGGGCGGCAGACCCAGTACTTC. Translated, it gives CASSKKTGRQTQYF. This chain connects TRBV6-2 or TRBV6-3 to TRBJ2-5, with 7 bases that match TRBD1. The junction had 9 bases not matched to a gene; V was cut back by 5 bases and J by 6 bases. This CDR3 comprises 14 residues. The V gene's germline CDR1 is MNHEY and CDR2 SVGEGT.